This T cell receptor beta chain is from a study of T cells after yellow fever vaccination. Study outcomes and limitations: A weaker but faster secondary response was observed, peaking on day 5 versus 15. The CD4 compartment and the CD8 compartment contained a small share of clonotypes in common.

The length of the CDR3 is 14 residues. CDR1 and CDR2 from the germline V gene are DFQATT and SNEGSKA (reference sequence). V shed 3 bases and J 0 bases; nucleotides not matched to a gene: 2. TCRdb analysed the 5' RACE reads with MiXCR anew, one entry per CDR3 protein. The sample lists under 50,000 distinct CDR3 sequences; around 6.8% were seen once. This clonotype has more than one count but fewer than ten. This TCR came from a man aged 25 to 40 who received the YFV17D yellow fever vaccine. This chain connects TRBV20-1 to TRBJ2-3, with TRBD2 matching over 8 bases. This sample comprised PBMCs, either bulk or a sorted T-cell subset (CD4+, CD8+, memory, or dextramer-sorted; not recorded which), obtained 45 days after the yellow fever booster vaccination. The CDR3 DNA reads as TGCAGTGCTAGCGGGAGGGCGAGCACAGATACGCAGTATTTT. Its translation is CSASGRASTDTQYF.